This T cell receptor (beta chain) was documented in a study of cytomegalovirus exposure and HLA in healthy donors (TCRdb year 2017). The study in broad terms: According to a later analysis, the approximately 130 validation repertoires were produced on the same platform as the 680 or so repertoires of the first cohort. The aim of the study was to test whether cataloging public T cell receptors could identify signatures of past pathogen exposure. The study combined high-throughput TCR immunosequencing, statistical association of individual TCRs with disease status, and machine learning to predict cytomegalovirus infection status. Along with the approximately 700-subject first cohort, a separate validation cohort of 120 different subjects was used.

Points on this clone: This receptor's antigen is unknown. Per-base qualities were not stored, and no clone one base away is much larger.

The paper's findings and limits, for the study overall: A few of the identified cytomegalovirus-associated TCR beta chains were confirmed in vitro to be specific for cytomegalovirus antigens. Most TCR sequences were seen in very few donors, while some public TCRs were found in many individuals. In both the original and validation cohorts, the classifier was reported to diagnose cytomegalovirus status with high specificity and sensitivity. The validation cohort had no HLA typing available for a later analysis, so co-occurrence within that cohort was assessed over all 110 or so repertoires. Subsequent analysis determined that TCRs grouped into clusters in the first cohort also showed a tendency toward co-occurrence across the 130 or so validation repertoires, and approximately 94% of cluster scores exceeded 0. The authors suggested that the approach could potentially be extended to other disease states and immunological phenotypes. The study gave a list of 150 to 200 TCR beta chains associated with cytomegalovirus.

The donors were included in the validation cohort of 100 to 150 subjects, a group kept apart from the roughly 700-subject first cohort. The library came from the immunoSEQ multiplex PCR assay. The paper's data handling went like this. A statistical classification framework was built to diagnose cytomegalovirus status from the catalog of TCR beta chain sequences. Here the immuneACCESS table is served through TCRdb, limited to in-frame sequences with V and J called. Missing clones are a known gap in these copies; in checked studies unresolved V genes cover under half, and the rest lacks a known reason. The DNA was the basis for D and trimming; V, J and clone size are from that table. Here the sample has hundreds of thousands of clones; 88% occur a single time. The ten largest make up about 0.86% of the sample. V is cut by 3 bases and J by 5 bases, and the space between the germline ends is 16 bases. CDR1 ENHRY and CDR2 SYGVKD were looked up in the germline V gene. From the cysteine up to the phenylalanine, the CDR3 has a length of 15 residues. The DNA shown is the 45-base CDR3, in frame from base 1.

Sequencing was performed on PBMCs. The V gene is TRBV10-3 and the J gene is TRBJ2-5; the D region possibly corresponds to TRBD2 (7 bases align). This sequence originates from a woman aged 18-30 years in good health and CMV-seronegative. The sequenced DNA is TGTGCCATCAGTGACCAGCGGGAAAGGGGGGAGACCCAGTACTTC. It translates to CAISDQRERGETQYF.